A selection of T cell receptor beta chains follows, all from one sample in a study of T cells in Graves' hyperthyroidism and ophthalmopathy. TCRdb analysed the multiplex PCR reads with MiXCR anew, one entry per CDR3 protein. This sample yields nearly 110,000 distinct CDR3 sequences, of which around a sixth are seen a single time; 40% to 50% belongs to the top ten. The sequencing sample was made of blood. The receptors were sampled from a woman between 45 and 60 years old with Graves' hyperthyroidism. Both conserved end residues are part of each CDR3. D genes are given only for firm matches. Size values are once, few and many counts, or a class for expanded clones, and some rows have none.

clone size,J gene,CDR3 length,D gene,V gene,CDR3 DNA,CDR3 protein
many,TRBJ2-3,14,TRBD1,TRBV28,TGTGCCAGCAATTTAGAACAGGGGGCACCCACGCAGTATTTT,CASNLEQGAPTQYF
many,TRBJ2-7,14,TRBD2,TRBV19,TGTGCCAGTAGTATAACGGTGGCTAGCGGCGAGCAGTACTTC,CASSITVASGEQYF
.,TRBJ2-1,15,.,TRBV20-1,TGCAGTGCTAGGGCAGCGAGCGAACTCCACAATGAGCAGTTCTTC,CSARAASELHNEQFF
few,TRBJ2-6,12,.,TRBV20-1,TGCAGTGCTTTGTCTGGGGCCAACGTCCTGACTTTC,CSALSGANVLTF
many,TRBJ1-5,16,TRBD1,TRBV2,TGTGCCAGCAGTGAATATGCGGGACAGAGCAATCAGCCCCAGCATTTT,CASSEYAGQSNQPQHF
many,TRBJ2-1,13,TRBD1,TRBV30,TGTGCCTGGCTACCGGGACAGGGGTTTGAGCAGTTCTTC,CAWLPGQGFEQFF
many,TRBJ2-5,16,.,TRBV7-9,TGTGCCAGCAGCCCTGGGCGGGCTAACCTACAAGAGACCCAGTACTTC,CASSPGRANLQETQYF
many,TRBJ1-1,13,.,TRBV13,TGTGCCAGCAGCTTAGACGGGAACACTGAAGCTTTCTTT,CASSLDGNTEAFF
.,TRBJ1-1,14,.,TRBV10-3,TGTGCCATCGCAGCTGGGGGGCGGAGGACTGAAGCTTTCTTT,CAIAAGGRRTEAFF
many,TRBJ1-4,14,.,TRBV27,TGTGCCAGCAGCGCCGGGACGGGGAATGAAAAACTGTTTTTT,CASSAGTGNEKLFF
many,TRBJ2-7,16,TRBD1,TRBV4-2,TGTGCCAGCAGCCAACAAGGACAGGGGCGAACCTACGAGCAGTACTTC,CASSQQGQGRTYEQYF
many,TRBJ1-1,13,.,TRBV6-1,TGTGCCAGCAACAGACAGGCCAACACTGAAGCTTTCTTT,CASNRQANTEAFF